This section outlines one T cell receptor (beta chain) sequence together with its context. V was shortened by 1 base and J by 8 bases, with 14 bases between the two germline ends. The CDR3 loop spans 15 amino acids. Germline V gives CDR1 MGHRA, CDR2 YSYEKL. The data stem from a study of T cell changes during pregnancy in multiple sclerosis. The assay was immunoSEQ multiplex PCR, and TCRdb's table has in-frame clones only and misses some. The sample gives tens of thousands of clones, 91% of which show up once; around 5.2% is in the top ten. The rearrangement uses TRBV4-1 and TRBJ1-4; D is undetermined. The sample was CD8+ T cells from peripheral blood mononuclear cells, taken before pregnancy. The clonotype was recovered from a female donor with multiple sclerosis, enrolled in a pregnancy study. CDR3: CASSQVGETGEKLFF. The DNA of the CDR3 is TGCGCCAGCAGCCAAGTTGGGGAAACGGGGGAAAAACTGTTTTTT.